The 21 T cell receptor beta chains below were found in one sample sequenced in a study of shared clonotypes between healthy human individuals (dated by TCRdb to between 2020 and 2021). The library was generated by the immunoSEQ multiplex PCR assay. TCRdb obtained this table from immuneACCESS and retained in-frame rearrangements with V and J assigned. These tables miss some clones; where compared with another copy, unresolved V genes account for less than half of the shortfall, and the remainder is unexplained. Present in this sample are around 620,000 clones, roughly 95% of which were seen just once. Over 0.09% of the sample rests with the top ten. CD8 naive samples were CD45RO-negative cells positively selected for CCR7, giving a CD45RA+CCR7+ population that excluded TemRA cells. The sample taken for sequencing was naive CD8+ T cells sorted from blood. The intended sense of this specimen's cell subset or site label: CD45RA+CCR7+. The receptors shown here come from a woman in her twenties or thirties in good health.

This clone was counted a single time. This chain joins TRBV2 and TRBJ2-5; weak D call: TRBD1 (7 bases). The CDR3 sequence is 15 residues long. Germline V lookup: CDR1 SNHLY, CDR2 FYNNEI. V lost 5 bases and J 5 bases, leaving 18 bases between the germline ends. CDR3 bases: TGTGCCAGCAGTTATCAGGGGGGTAACGGGGAGACCCAGTACTTC. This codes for CASSYQGGNGETQYF.

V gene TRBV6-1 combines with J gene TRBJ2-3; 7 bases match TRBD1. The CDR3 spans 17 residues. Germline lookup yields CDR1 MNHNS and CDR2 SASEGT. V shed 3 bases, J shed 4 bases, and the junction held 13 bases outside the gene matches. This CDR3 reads CASSDYQVDRDADTQYF. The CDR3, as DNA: TGTGCCAGCAGTGATTATCAGGTCGACAGGGATGCAGATACGCAGTATTTT.

The CDR3 region has the DNA TGTGCCAGTTCCGGGACACAAATCCCCTACGAGCAGTACTTC. This encodes CASSGTQIPYEQYF. The V and J genes are TRBV5-4 and TRBJ2-7; D possibly corresponds to TRBD1 (6 bases). There are 14 residues in the CDR3. Germline values: CDR1 SGHNT, CDR2 YYREEE (reference sequence). V dropped 8 bases and J dropped 2 bases, with 17 bases sitting between them.

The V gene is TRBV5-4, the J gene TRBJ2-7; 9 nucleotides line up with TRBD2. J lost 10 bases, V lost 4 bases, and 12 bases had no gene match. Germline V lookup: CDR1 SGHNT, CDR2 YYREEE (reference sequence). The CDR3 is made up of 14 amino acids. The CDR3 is CASSPGGVAGEQYF. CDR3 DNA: TGTGCCAGCAGCCCCGGCGGGGTAGCGGGAGAACAGTACTTC.

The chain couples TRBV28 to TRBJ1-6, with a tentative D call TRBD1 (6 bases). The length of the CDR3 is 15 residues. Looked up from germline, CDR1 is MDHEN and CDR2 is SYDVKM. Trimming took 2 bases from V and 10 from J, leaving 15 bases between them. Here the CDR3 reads CASSLMDGGGSPLHF. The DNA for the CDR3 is TGTGCCAGCAGTTTAATGGACGGTGGGGGCTCACCCCTCCACTTT.

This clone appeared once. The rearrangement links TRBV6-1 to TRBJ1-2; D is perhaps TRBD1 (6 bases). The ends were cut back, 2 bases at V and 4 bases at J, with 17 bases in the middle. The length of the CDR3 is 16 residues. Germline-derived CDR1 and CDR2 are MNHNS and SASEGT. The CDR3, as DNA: TGTGCCAGCAGTGAACCTAGGTTGGGGGGCGGCTATGGCTACACCTTC. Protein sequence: CASSEPRLGGGYGYTF.

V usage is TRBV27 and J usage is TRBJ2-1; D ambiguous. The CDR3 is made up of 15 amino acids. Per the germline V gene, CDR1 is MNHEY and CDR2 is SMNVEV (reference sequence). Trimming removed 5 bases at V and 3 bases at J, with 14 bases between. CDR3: CASSPLPVVYNEQFF. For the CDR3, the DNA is TGTGCCAGCAGTCCGCTACCCGTAGTCTACAATGAGCAGTTCTTC.

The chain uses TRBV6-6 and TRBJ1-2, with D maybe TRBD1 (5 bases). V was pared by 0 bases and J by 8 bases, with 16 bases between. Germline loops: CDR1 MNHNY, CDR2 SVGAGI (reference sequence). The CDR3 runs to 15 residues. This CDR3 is CASSYSIGVQRGYTF. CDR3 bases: TGTGCCAGCAGTTACTCGATAGGGGTCCAAAGGGGCTACACCTTC.

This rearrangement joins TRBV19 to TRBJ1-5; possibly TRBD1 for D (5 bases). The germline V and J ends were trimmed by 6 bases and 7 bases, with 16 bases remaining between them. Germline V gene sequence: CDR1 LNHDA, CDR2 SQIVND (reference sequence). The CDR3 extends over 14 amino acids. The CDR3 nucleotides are TGTGCCAGTAGAATTAAGGGGCGAGGGCAGCCCCAGCATTTT. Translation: CASRIKGRGQPQHF. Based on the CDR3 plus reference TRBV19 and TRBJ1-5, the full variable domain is DGGITQSPKYLFRKEGQNVTLSCEQNLNHDAMYWYRQDPGQGLRLIYYSQIVNDFQKGDIAEGYSVSREKKESFPLTVTSAQKNPTAFYLCASRIKGRGQPQHFGDGTRLSIL.

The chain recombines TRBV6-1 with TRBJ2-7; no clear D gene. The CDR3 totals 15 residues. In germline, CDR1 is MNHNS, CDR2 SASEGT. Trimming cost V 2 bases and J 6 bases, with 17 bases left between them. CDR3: CASSETPLPPAEQYF. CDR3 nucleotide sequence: TGTGCCAGCAGTGAAACCCCCCTCCCCCCGGCCGAGCAGTACTTC.

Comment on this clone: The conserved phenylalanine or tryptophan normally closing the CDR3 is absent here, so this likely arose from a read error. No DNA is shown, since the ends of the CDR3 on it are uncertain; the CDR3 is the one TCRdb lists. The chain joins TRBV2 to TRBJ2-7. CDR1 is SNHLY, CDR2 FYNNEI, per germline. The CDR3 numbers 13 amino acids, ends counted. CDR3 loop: CASSEMVWNAFPS.

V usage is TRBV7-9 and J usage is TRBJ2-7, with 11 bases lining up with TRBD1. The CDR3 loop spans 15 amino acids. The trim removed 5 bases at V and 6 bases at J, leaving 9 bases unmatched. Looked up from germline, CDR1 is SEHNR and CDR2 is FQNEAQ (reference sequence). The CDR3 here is CASSQGTGGDLEQYF. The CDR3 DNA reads TGTGCCAGCAGCCAAGGGACAGGGGGGGACCTCGAGCAGTACTTC.

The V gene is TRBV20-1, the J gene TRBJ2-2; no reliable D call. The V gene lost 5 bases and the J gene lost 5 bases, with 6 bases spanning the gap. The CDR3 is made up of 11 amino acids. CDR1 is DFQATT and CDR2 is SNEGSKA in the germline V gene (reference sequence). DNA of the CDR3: TGCAGTGCTCCCAAAACCGGGGAGCTGTTTTTT. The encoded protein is CSAPKTGELFF.

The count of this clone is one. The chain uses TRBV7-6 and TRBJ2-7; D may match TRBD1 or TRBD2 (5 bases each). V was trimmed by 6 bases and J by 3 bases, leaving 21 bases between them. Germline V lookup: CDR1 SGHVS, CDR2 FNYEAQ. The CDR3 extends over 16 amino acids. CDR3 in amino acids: CASSSLTGTGNYEQYF. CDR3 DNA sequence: TGTGCCAGCAGTTCCCTGACCGGGACGGGAAACTACGAGCAGTACTTC.

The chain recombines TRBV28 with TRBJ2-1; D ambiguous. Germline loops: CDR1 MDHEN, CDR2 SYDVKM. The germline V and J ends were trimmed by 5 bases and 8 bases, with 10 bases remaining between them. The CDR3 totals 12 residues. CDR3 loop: CASSLFIHEQFF. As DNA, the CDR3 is TGTGCCAGCAGTCTCTTTATCCATGAGCAGTTCTTC.

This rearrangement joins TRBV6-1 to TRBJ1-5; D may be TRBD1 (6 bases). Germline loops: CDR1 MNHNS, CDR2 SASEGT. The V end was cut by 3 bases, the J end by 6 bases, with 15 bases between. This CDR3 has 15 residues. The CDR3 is CASSDGGPGSQPQHF. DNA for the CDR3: TGTGCCAGCAGTGACGGGGGCCCTGGGTCTCAGCCCCAGCATTTT.

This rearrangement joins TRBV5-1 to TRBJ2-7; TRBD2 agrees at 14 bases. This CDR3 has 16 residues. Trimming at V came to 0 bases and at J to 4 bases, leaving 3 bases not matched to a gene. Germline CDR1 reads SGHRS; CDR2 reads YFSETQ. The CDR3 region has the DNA TGCGCCAGCAGCTTGGAGGGACTAGCGGGAGTTTACGAGCAGTACTTC. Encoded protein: CASSLEGLAGVYEQYF.

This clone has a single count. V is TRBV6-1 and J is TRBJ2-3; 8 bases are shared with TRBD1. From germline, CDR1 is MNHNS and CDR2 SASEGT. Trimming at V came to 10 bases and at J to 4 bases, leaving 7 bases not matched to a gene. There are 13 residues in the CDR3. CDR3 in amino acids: CATGQGLADTQYF. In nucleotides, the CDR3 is TGTGCCACCGGACAGGGTCTAGCAGATACGCAGTATTTT.

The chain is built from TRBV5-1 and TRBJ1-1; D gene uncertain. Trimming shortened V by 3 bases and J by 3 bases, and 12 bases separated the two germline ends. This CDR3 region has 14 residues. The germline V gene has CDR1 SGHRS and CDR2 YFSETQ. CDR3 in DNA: TGCGCCAGCAGCTATGGTCCAAGGGACACTGAAGCTTTCTTT. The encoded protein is CASSYGPRDTEAFF.

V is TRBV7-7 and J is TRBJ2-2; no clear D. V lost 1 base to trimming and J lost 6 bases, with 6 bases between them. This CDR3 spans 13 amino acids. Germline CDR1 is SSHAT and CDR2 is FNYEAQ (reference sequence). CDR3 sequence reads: CASSLGAPGELFF. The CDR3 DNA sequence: TGTGCCAGCAGCTTAGGGGCCCCCGGGGAGCTGTTTTTT.

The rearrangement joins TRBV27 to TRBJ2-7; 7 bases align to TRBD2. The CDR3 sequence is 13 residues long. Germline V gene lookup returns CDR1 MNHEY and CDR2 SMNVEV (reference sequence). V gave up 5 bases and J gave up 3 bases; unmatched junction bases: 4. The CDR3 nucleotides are TGTGCCAGCAGTCGTCTAGCGGACTACGAGCAGTACTTC. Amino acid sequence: CASSRLADYEQYF.